Below are 28 T cell receptor beta chains sequenced from a single sample in a study of T-cell reconstitution after alpha-beta-depleted transplantation in children. As it was prepared, the TCRbeta library received unique molecular identifiers. From the PCR reads, TCRdb called clonotypes with MiXCR, one entry per CDR3 protein. The sample carries almost 400,000 distinct CDR3 sequences, over 20% recorded once. The starting material was PBMCs from the stem cell graft donor, obtained from the stem cell graft. Every receptor here comes from a human donor who donated a stem cell graft to a child with acute myeloid leukemia.

This clonotype was seen many times. The chain has TRBV20-1 and TRBJ2-6; the D is unclear. This CDR3 region has 16 residues. V lost 3 bases and J lost 1, with 13 bases in between. The V gene's germline CDR1 is DFQATT and CDR2 SNEGSKA (reference sequence). CDR3 sequence (DNA): TGCAGTGCTAGCAGCCACAGTAGATCTGGGGCCAACGTCCTGACTTTC. It encodes CSASSHSRSGANVLTF.

The J gene is TRBJ2-3, the V gene TRBV5-1; TRBD2 matches 10 bases. CDR1 and CDR2 (germline): SGHRS, YFSETQ. Unmatched junction bases numbered 11, after V lost 4 bases and J lost 3 bases. The CDR3 length is 17 residues. For the CDR3, the DNA is TGCGCCAGCAGCCGTGATCTAGCGGGAGTGTGGACAGATACGCAGTATTTT. Amino acids: CASSRDLAGVWTDTQYF.

This clonotype appeared a few times. The rearrangement uses TRBV29-1 and TRBJ2-1, with D perhaps given as TRBD1 or TRBD2 (5 bases each). Trimming removed 7 bases at V and 5 bases at J, with 15 bases between. This CDR3 has 13 residues. Looked up from germline, CDR1 is SQVTM and CDR2 is ANQGSEA. The CDR3 DNA reads TGCAGCGGGGGGATAGCGCTTAACAATGAGCAGTTCTTC. Residues: CSGGIALNNEQFF.

There are a few counts of this clonotype. The gene calls are TRBV29-1 and TRBJ2-6; unclear D gene. This CDR3 has 19 amino acids. Trimming shortened V by 3 bases and J by 0 bases, and 21 bases separated the two germline ends. From germline, CDR1 is SQVTM and CDR2 ANQGSEA. The CDR3 loop is CSVDPRPLQSASGANVLTF. The CDR3 DNA reads TGCAGCGTTGATCCCAGGCCCTTACAGTCCGCCTCTGGGGCCAACGTCCTGACTTTC. Based on the CDR3 plus reference TRBV29-1 and TRBJ2-6, the full variable domain is SAVISQKPSRDICQRGTSLTIQCQVDSQVTMMFWYRQQPGQSLTLIATANQGSEATYESGFVIDKFPISRPNLTFSTLTVSNMSPEDSSIYLCSVDPRPLQSASGANVLTFGAGSRLTVL.

This chain connects TRBV20-1 to TRBJ2-4; the D is unclear. This CDR3 is built from 12 residues. CDR1 is DFQATT and CDR2 is SNEGSKA in the germline V gene (reference sequence). V lost 3 bases and J 9 bases, leaving 12 bases between the germline ends. DNA of the CDR3: TGCAGTGCTAGGGTGCGCGAAGGCATTCAGTACTTC. Residues: CSARVREGIQYF.

This clonotype was found a few times. The genes are TRBV27 and TRBJ2-7, with 7 bases identical to TRBD2. The V gene's germline CDR1 is MNHEY and CDR2 SMNVEV (reference sequence). V was pared by 8 bases and J by 4 bases, with 14 bases of the junction left unmatched. The CDR3 covers 15 residues. CDR3 sequence (DNA): TGTGCCAGCGGATCACGACTAGAGGGAGGGTACGAGCAGTACTTC. Protein product: CASGSRLEGGYEQYF.

There are a few counts of this clonotype. This sequence joins TRBV20-1 and TRBJ2-1; possibly TRBD2 for D (6 bases). This CDR3 has 15 amino acids. In germline, CDR1 is DFQATT, CDR2 SNEGSKA (reference sequence). V lost 1 base and J 4 bases, leaving 14 bases between the germline ends. DNA for the CDR3: TGCAGTGCTAGAGTGGCGACTAGAGGTTACAATGAGCAGTTCTTC. Translating gives CSARVATRGYNEQFF.

This sequence joins TRBV4-1 and TRBJ1-5; D perhaps matches TRBD1 (5 bases). Germline assignment: CDR1 MGHRA and CDR2 YSYEKL. The CDR3 consists of 14 residues. Deletions cut 3 bases from V and 6 bases from J, with 12 bases between. The CDR3 reads CASSHTGGSQPQHF. The CDR3 DNA is TGCGCCAGCAGCCATACAGGTGGAAGTCAGCCCCAGCATTTT.

This clonotype was counted between two and nine times. The chain couples TRBV29-1 to TRBJ2-2, with TRBD2 matching 7 bases. CDR3 length: 12 amino acids. Germline CDR1 SQVTM, CDR2 ANQGSEA. The V gene end was trimmed by 6 bases and the J gene end by 5 bases; junction bases not matched to a gene: 3. This chain's CDR3 is CSVGGGTGELFF. The CDR3 DNA is TGCAGCGTCGGGGGAGGGACCGGGGAGCTGTTTTTT.

The chain couples TRBV9 to TRBJ2-1, with a weak D call TRBD2 (6 bases). CDR3 length equals 15 residues. Trimming stripped 2 bases from V and 2 bases from J, with 11 bases between. Germline CDR1 SGDLS, CDR2 YYNGEE. The CDR3 protein is CASSVRDSTYNEQFF. The CDR3 coding sequence is TGTGCCAGCAGCGTCCGGGACTCTACCTACAATGAGCAGTTCTTC.

The chain combines TRBV12-3 or TRBV12-4 with TRBJ2-7; 9 nucleotides match TRBD1. V dropped 4 bases and J dropped 6; count of bases not matched to a gene: 10. This CDR3 comprises 15 residues. The CDR3 spells CASSSRQGVLGEQYF. The DNA for the CDR3 is TGTGCCAGCAGTTCGCGACAGGGGGTATTAGGCGAGCAGTACTTC.

This clonotype has more than one count but fewer than ten. This chain uses TRBV11-3 with TRBJ2-7, with 11 bases fitting TRBD2. This CDR3 contains 15 residues. Germline lookup yields CDR1 SGHNT and CDR2 YENEEA. V lost 3 bases to trimming and J lost 3 bases; unmatched junction nucleotides: 4. The CDR3, as DNA: TGTGCCAGCAGCTTCGGGACTAGCGGATACTACGAGCAGTACTTC. It translates to CASSFGTSGYYEQYF.

In this sample, this clonotype turned up a few times. The J gene is TRBJ2-2, the V gene TRBV5-5; the D is unclear. CDR1 is SGHKS and CDR2 is YYEKEE in the germline V gene (reference sequence). The CDR3 has 13 amino acids. Between the trimmed V and J ends, which lost 5 bases and 4 bases, there was a span of 9 bases. The CDR3 here is CASSPDPTGELFF. The CDR3 bases are TGTGCCAGCAGTCCCGACCCCACCGGGGAGCTGTTTTTT.

This clonotype was counted at least ten times. This chain links TRBV7-2 with TRBJ2-1; D is uncertain. CDR1 is SGHTA and CDR2 is FQGNSA in the germline V gene. The CDR3 length is 15 residues. The V end lost 1 base, the J end lost 4 bases, and 11 bases lay between the germline ends. CDR3: CASSLVSQMYNEQFF. As DNA, the CDR3 is TGTGCCAGCAGCTTAGTCAGTCAGATGTACAATGAGCAGTTCTTC. Combining the CDR3 with reference TRBV7-2 and TRBJ2-1 gives the whole variable domain GAGVSQSPSNKVTEKGKDVELRCDPISGHTALYWYRQSLGQGLEFLIYFQGNSAPDKSGLPSDRFSAERTGGSVSTLTIQRTQQEDSAVYLCASSLVSQMYNEQFFGPGTRLTVL.

This clonotype was detected only a few times. The V call is TRBV28, the J call TRBJ2-7, with D hard to call. The CDR3 contains 13 residues. Germline lookup yields CDR1 MDHEN and CDR2 SYDVKM. Trimming pared 5 bases from V and 5 bases from J, leaving 13 bases between. This CDR3 is CASSPYLGDEQYF. DNA of the CDR3: TGTGCCAGCAGTCCTTACCTAGGAGACGAGCAGTACTTC.

Only one count was recorded for this clonotype. This chain links TRBV20-1 with TRBJ2-1; 7 bases are shared with TRBD2. The CDR3 contains 12 residues. The germline CDR1 and CDR2 sequences are DFQATT and SNEGSKA (reference sequence). Trimming removed 6 bases from V and 12 bases from J; junction bases left unmatched: 11. For the CDR3, the DNA is TGCAGTGCGCTACGACTAGCAGACAGGCAGTTCTTC. This translates into CSALRLADRQFF.

V usage is TRBV27 and J usage is TRBJ2-5; 7 positions agree with TRBD1. After removal of 5 bases from V and 3 bases from J, the junction contained 3 bases not matched to a gene. The CDR3 is made up of 13 amino acids. Per germline, CDR1 MNHEY and CDR2 SMNVEV (reference sequence). CDR3: CASSAQGEETQYF. In DNA form, the CDR3 reads TGTGCCAGCAGTGCCCAGGGGGAAGAGACCCAGTACTTC.

Only a few counts were recorded for this clonotype. The chain links TRBV20-1 to TRBJ2-6, with unresolved D. The germline gives CDR1 DFQATT, CDR2 SNEGSKA (reference sequence). The V end lost 3 bases, the J end lost 2 bases, and 8 bases lay between the germline ends. The CDR3 sequence is 14 residues long. The CDR3 reads CSASGTAGANVLTF. The DNA for the CDR3 is TGCAGTGCTAGTGGCACAGCTGGGGCCAACGTCCTGACTTTC.

The J gene is TRBJ2-1, the V gene TRBV27; the D gene could be TRBD1 or TRBD2 (5 bases each). Trimming shortened V by 2 bases and J by 4 bases, and 15 bases separated the two germline ends. In germline, CDR1 is MNHEY, CDR2 SMNVEV (reference sequence). CDR3 length equals 16 residues. CDR3 residues: CASSLTRGSSYNEQFF. CDR3 in DNA: TGTGCCAGCAGTTTAACCCGGGGCTCTTCTTACAATGAGCAGTTCTTC.

The rearrangement links TRBV7-9 to TRBJ1-1, with D perhaps TRBD1 (6 bases). CDR3 length: 15 amino acids. Germline lookup yields CDR1 SEHNR and CDR2 FQNEAQ (reference sequence). V lost 2 bases and J 3 bases, leaving 13 bases between the germline ends. The CDR3, as DNA: TGTGCCAGCAGCTTACGGGGGGCGGGGGACACTGAAGCTTTCTTT. Protein sequence: CASSLRGAGDTEAFF.

This chain uses TRBV28 with TRBJ1-1; D remains ambiguous. V lost 8 bases to trimming and J lost 0 bases, with 10 bases between them. The CDR3 has 13 residues. CDR1 and CDR2 (germline): MDHEN, SYDVKM. The CDR3: CASGPLMNTEAFF. The CDR3 nucleotides read TGTGCCAGCGGACCCTTGATGAACACTGAAGCTTTCTTT.

CDR3 coding DNA: TGCAGTGCTAGCGAGGCGCTAGCGGGAGCCGAGCAGTACTTC. Protein product: CSASEALAGAEQYF. The rearrangement links TRBV20-1 to TRBJ2-7, with TRBD2 identical over 10 bases. V was pared by 3 bases and J by 6 bases, with 8 bases of the junction left unmatched. The germline V gene has CDR1 DFQATT and CDR2 SNEGSKA (reference sequence). The CDR3 loop spans 14 amino acids.

The V and J genes are TRBV28 and TRBJ1-1, with 9 bases aligning to TRBD1. Germline CDR1 MDHEN, CDR2 SYDVKM. With V trimmed by 4 bases and J by 6 bases, 18 bases remained unmatched. This CDR3 contains 18 residues. For the CDR3, the DNA is TGTGCCAGCAGTTCCCCACATATAAGACAGGGGGGAAGAGCTGAAGCTTTCTTT. Protein sequence: CASSSPHIRQGGRAEAFF.

The chain recombines TRBV12-3 or TRBV12-4 with TRBJ2-3, with 10 bases aligning to TRBD2. The CDR3 runs to 13 residues. Trimming took 4 bases from V and 9 from J; bases not matched to a gene: 4. DNA of the CDR3: TGTGCCAGCAGTTGGGGACTAGCGCCCACGCAGTATTTT. Its translation: CASSWGLAPTQYF.

The chain recombines TRBV20-1 with TRBJ2-5; TRBD1 matches 11 bases. Unmatched junction bases numbered 5, after V lost 5 bases and J lost 6 bases. Germline values: CDR1 DFQATT, CDR2 SNEGSKA (reference sequence). The CDR3 has 13 amino acids. The CDR3 spells CSARTGGVKTQYF. CDR3 in DNA: TGCAGTGCTCGGACAGGGGGCGTAAAGACCCAGTACTTC.

The sample holds a few counts of this clonotype. J is TRBJ2-1 and V is TRBV4-3; no clear D gene. This CDR3 is 14 amino acids long. From germline, CDR1 is LGHNA and CDR2 YSLEER. V was cut by 0 bases and J by 7 bases, with 10 bases left in between. CDR3 in amino acids: CASSQDPNGNEQFF. The CDR3 nucleotides are TGCGCCAGCAGCCAAGACCCTAACGGAAATGAGCAGTTCTTC.

This sequence joins TRBV9 and TRBJ2-3; TRBD2 matches at 8 bases. Germline V gene sequence: CDR1 SGDLS, CDR2 YYNGEE. Trimming took 0 bases from V and 2 from J; bases not matched to a gene: 14. The length of the CDR3 is 19 residues. The CDR3 DNA reads as TGTGCCAGCAGCGTAGACGCTGGTAGCGGGAAAACCACCACAGATACGCAGTATTTT. Amino acids: CASSVDAGSGKTTTDTQYF.

This clonotype was observed a handful of times. The rearrangement uses TRBV20-1 and TRBJ2-1, with 11 nucleotides matching TRBD2. CDR3 length equals 16 residues. Germline values: CDR1 DFQATT, CDR2 SNEGSKA (reference sequence). V lost 2 bases and J lost 4; bases outside the gene matches: 7. This CDR3 is CSARKAGTSGYNEQFF. CDR3 coding DNA: TGCAGTGCTAGAAAAGCCGGGACTAGCGGTTACAATGAGCAGTTCTTC.